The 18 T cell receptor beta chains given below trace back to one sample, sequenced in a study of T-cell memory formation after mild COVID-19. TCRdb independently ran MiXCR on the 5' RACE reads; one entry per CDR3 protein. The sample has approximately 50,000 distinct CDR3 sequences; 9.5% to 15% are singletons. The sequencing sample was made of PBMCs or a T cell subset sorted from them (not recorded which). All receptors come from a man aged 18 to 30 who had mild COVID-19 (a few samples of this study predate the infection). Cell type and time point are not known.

The CDR3 loop is CSAGDLVGGSPLHF. In DNA form, the CDR3 reads TGCAGTGCTGGCGATCTTGTGGGAGGATCACCCCTCCACTTT. The V gene is TRBV20-1, the J gene TRBJ1-6, with D uncertain. The CDR3 is made up of 14 amino acids. The germline gives CDR1 DFQATT, CDR2 SNEGSKA (reference sequence). Between the trimmed V and J ends, which lost 5 bases and 10 bases, there was a span of 18 bases.

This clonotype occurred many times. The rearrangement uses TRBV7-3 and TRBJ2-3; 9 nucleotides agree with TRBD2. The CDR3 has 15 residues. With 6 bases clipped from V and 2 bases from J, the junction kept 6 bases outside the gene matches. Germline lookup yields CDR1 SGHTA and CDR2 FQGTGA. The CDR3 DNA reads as TGTGCCAGCAGTCTCGGACTAGCGTACACAGATACGCAGTATTTT. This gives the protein CASSLGLAYTDTQYF.

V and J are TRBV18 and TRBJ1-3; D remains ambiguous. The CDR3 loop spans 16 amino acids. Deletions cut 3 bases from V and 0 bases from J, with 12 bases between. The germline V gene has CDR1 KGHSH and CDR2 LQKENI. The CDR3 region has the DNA TGTGCCAGCTCACCCGGAGAAATCCTCTCTGGAAACACCATATATTTT. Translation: CASSPGEILSGNTIYF.

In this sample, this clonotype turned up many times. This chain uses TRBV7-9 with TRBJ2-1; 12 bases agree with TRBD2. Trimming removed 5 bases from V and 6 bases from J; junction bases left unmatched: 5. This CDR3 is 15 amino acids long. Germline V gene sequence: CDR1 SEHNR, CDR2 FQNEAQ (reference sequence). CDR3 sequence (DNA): TGTGCCAGCAGCCGCCTAGCGGGGGGGTCCAATGAGCAGTTCTTC. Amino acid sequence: CASSRLAGGSNEQFF.

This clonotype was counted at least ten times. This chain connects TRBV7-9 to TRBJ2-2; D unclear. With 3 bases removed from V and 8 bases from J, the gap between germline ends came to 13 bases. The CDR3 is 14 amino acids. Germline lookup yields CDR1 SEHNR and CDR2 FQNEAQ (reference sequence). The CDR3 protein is CASSFLLAGGELFF. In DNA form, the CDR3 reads TGTGCCAGCAGCTTCCTACTTGCTGGAGGGGAGCTGTTTTTT.

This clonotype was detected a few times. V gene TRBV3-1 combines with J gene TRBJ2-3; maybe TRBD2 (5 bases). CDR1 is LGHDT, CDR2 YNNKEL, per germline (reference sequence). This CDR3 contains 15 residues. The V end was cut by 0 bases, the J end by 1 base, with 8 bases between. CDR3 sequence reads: CASSQDGSRTDTQYF. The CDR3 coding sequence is TGTGCCAGCAGCCAAGATGGGAGCCGCACAGATACGCAGTATTTT.

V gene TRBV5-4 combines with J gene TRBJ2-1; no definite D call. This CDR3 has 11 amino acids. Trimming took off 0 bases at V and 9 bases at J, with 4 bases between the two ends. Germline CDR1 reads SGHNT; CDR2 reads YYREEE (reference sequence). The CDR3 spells CASSLEIEQFF. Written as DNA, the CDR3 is TGTGCCAGCAGCTTGGAGATTGAGCAGTTCTTC. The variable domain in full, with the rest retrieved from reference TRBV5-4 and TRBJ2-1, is ETGVTQSPTHLIKTRGQQVTLRCSSQSGHNTVSWYQQALGQGPQFIFQYYREEENGRGNFPPRFSGLQFPNYSSELNVNALELDDSALYLCASSLEIEQFFGPGTRLTVL.

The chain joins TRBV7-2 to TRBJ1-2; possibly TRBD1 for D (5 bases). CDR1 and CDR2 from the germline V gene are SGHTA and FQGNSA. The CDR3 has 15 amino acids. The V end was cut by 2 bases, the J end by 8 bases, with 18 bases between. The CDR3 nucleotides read TGTGCCAGCAGCTTATTGGTGGGGACGCCGGGGGGCTACACCTTC. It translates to CASSLLVGTPGGYTF.

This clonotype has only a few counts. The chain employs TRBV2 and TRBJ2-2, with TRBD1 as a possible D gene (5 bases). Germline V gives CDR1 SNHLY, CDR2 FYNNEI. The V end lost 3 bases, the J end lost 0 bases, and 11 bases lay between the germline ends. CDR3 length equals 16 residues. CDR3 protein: CASSDEQASNTGELFF. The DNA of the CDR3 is TGTGCCAGCAGTGATGAACAGGCTTCGAACACCGGGGAGCTGTTTTTT.

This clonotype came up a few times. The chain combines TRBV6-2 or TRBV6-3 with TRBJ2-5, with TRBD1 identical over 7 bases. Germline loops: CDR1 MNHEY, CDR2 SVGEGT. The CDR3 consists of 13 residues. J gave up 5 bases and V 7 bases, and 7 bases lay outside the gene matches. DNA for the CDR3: TGTGCCAGCACCTACAGGGGAAGGGAGACCCAGTACTTC. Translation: CASTYRGRETQYF.

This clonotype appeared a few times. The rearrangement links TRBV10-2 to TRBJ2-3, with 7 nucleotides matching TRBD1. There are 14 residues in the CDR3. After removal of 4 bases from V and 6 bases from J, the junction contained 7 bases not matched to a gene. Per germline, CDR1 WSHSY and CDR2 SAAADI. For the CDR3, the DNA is TGCGCCAGCAGTGGGCCAGGGGGTAGGGATACGCAGTATTTT. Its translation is CASSGPGGRDTQYF.

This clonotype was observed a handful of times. The CDR3 bases are TGTGCCAGCAGCCAAGACGTAAACATTCAGTACTTC. Amino acids: CASSQDVNIQYF. J is TRBJ2-4 and V is TRBV4-2; unclear D gene. Germline V gene lookup returns CDR1 LGHNA and CDR2 YNFKEQ. V gave up 0 bases and J gave up 6 bases, with 3 bases separating them. The CDR3 is made up of 12 amino acids.

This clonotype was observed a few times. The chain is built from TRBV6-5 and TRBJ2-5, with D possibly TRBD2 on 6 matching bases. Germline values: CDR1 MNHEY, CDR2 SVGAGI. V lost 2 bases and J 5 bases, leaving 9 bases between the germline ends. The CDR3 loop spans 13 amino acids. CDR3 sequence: CASSYQRGETQYF. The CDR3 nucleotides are TGTGCCAGCAGTTACCAACGGGGGGAGACCCAGTACTTC.

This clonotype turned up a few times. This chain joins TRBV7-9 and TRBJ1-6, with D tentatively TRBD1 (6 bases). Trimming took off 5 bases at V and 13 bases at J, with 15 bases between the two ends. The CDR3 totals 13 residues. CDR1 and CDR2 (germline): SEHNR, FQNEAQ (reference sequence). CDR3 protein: CASSLPGAAPLHF. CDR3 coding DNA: TGTGCCAGCAGCCTTCCGGGGGCGGCCCCCCTCCACTTT.

The CDR3 sequence: CASSIPRGNQPQHF. In nucleotides, the CDR3 is TGTGCCAGTAGTATTCCTCGGGGCAATCAGCCCCAGCATTTT. J is TRBJ1-5 and V is TRBV19; D remains ambiguous. CDR1 is LNHDA, CDR2 SQIVND, per germline (reference sequence). The V end lost 3 bases, the J end lost 2 bases, and 8 bases lay between the germline ends. This CDR3 contains 14 residues.

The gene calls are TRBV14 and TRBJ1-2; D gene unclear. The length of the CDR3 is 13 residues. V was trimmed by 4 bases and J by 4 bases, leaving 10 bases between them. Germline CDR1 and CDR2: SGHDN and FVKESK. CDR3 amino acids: CASSPGISYGYTF. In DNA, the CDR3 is TGTGCCAGCAGCCCGGGGATTTCCTATGGCTACACCTTC.

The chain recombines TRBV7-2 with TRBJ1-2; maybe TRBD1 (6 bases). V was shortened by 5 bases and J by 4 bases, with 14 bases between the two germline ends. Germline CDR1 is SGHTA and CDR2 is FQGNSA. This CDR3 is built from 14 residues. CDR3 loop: CASSPQTGSYGYTF. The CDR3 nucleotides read TGTGCCAGCAGCCCCCAAACAGGGAGCTATGGCTACACCTTC.

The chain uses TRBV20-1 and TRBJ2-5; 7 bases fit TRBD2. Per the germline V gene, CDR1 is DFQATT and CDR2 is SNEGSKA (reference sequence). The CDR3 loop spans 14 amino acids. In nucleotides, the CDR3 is TGCAGAGCCCAGGGAGCGGGGATCCAAGAGACCCAGTACTTC. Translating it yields CRAQGAGIQETQYF.